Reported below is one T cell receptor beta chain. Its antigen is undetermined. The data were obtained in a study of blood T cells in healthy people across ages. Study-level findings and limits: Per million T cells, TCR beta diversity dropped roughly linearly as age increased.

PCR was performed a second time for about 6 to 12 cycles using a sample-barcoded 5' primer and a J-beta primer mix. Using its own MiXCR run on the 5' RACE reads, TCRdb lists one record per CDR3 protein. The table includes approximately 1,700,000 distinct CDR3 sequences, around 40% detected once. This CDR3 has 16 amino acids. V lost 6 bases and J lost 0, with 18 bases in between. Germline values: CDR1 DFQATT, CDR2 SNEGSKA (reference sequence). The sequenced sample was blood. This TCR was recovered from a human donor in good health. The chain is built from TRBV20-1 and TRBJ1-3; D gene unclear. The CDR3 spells CSALLDQVYSGNTIYF. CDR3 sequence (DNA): TGCAGTGCCCTTCTTGATCAGGTCTACTCTGGAAACACCATATATTTT.